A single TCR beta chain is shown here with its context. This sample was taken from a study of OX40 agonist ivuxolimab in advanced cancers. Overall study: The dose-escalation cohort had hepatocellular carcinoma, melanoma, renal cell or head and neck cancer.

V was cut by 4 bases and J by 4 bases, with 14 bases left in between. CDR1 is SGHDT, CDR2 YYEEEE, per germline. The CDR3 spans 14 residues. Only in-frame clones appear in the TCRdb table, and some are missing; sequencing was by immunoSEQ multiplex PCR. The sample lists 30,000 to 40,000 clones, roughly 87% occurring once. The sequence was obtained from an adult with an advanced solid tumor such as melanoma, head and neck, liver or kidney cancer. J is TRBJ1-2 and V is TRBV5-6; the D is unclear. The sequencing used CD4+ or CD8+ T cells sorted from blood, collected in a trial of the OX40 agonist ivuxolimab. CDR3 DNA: TGTGCCAGCAGCCCTAGCGGAGGACCCTATGGCTACACCTTC. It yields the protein CASSPSGGPYGYTF.